This TCR beta chain is drawn from a study of PD-1 blockade in classical Hodgkin lymphoma. Study outcomes and limitations: Significantly greater TCR diversity emerged by C4D1 in CD4+ cells but not CD8+ cells. Those starting nivolumab under 1 year post-ASCT were excluded.

The CDR3 consists of 16 residues. Germline V gene data show CDR1 as SGHVS and CDR2 as FQNEAQ. V lost 5 bases and J 6 bases, leaving 23 bases between the germline ends. Repertoires were generated with immunoSEQ multiplex PCR, while TCRdb's copy carries only in-frame clones and drops some. The table includes around 46,000 clones, 90% detected once. For this clone: As yet, its antigen is unknown.

Time point in this sample: cycle 4 day 1 (C4D1), after less than seven weeks of nivolumab. Autologous stem cell transplantation was followed by relapse in every patient, and brentuximab vedotin exposure varied. The source of this sequence is a human donor with classical Hodgkin lymphoma. The sample was peripheral blood mononuclear cells (PBMCs), taken before the fourth cycle of nivolumab. The chain employs TRBV7-8 and TRBJ2-7, with D tentatively TRBD1 or TRBD2 (5 bases each). CDR3 nucleotide sequence: TGTGCCAGCAGCCTACCAGTCCCGGGACGTACGTCCGAGCAGTACTTC. Protein sequence: CASSLPVPGRTSEQYF.